The sequence of this T cell receptor (beta chain) was determined in a study of blood T cell repertoires in COVID-19. Study overall: The cDNA or gDNA used as material had been derived from T cells, B-cell-depleted T cells, or PBMCs.

CDR3 size: 13 residues. The V gene's germline CDR1 is SGHVS and CDR2 FQNEAQ. The V and J ends lost 1 base and 1 base respectively, with 4 bases between them. Only in-frame clones appear in the TCRdb table, and some are missing; sequencing was by immunoSEQ multiplex PCR. The table includes around 250,000 clones, around 89% detected once. The clonotype was recovered from a woman aged 55 to 70 with COVID-19, enrolled during active disease. The source material was peripheral blood. J is TRBJ1-1 and V is TRBV7-8; D not resolved. CDR3 DNA sequence: TGTGCCAGCAGCTTAGATAGGAACACTGAAGCTTTCTTT. This translates into CASSLDRNTEAFF.